The next 20 T cell receptor beta chains were all read from a single sample in a study of identical twins. From the 5' RACE reads, TCRdb called clonotypes with MiXCR, one entry per CDR3 protein. The sample comprises 300,000 to 400,000 distinct CDR3 sequences, 12% of which are singletons, and about 7% rests with the top ten. The sample also formed part of further work on yellow fever vaccine responses in identical twins.

Sequenced sample: CD8+ T cells sorted from blood. The receptors originated from a woman aged 18 to 35 in good health.

The table lists this clonotype with many counts. The chain has TRBV5-1 and TRBJ2-2, with unresolved D. The CDR3 covers 14 residues. Trimming left V 4 bases short and J 4 bases short, with 11 bases between. Germline V lookup: CDR1 SGHRS, CDR2 YFSETQ. In DNA form, the CDR3 reads TGCGCCAGCAGCGCGTTAGGGTTCACCGGGGAGCTGTTTTTT. This translates into CASSALGFTGELFF.

The sample holds many counts of this clonotype. This chain links TRBV9 with TRBJ2-3, with 7 bases fitting TRBD1. CDR3 length equals 15 residues. With 3 bases clipped from V and 6 bases from J, the junction kept 10 bases outside the gene matches. Germline CDR1 and CDR2: SGDLS and YYNGEE. The CDR3 DNA sequence: TGTGCCAGCAGCGCCCCCCCAGGGGGTCGCGATACGCAGTATTTT. Its translation: CASSAPPGGRDTQYF.

J is TRBJ2-7 and V is TRBV13; 7 bases map to TRBD2. Losses at the gene ends were 1 base for V and 6 bases for J; bases not matched to a gene: 9. This CDR3 is built from 15 residues. The V gene's germline CDR1 is PRHDT and CDR2 FYEKMQ (reference sequence). CDR3 DNA sequence: TGTGCCAGCAGCTTAGCAGGCGGGAGTTCTTGCGAGCAGTACTTC. The encoded protein is CASSLAGGSSCEQYF.

The chain has TRBV2 and TRBJ1-2; 7 nucleotides align to TRBD1. After removal of 8 bases from V and 6 bases from J, the junction contained 6 bases not matched to a gene. Germline-derived CDR1 and CDR2 are SNHLY and FYNNEI. The CDR3 is made up of 12 amino acids. The CDR3: CASLTGVDGYTF. CDR3 DNA: TGTGCCAGCCTAACAGGGGTCGATGGCTACACCTTC.

In this sample, this clonotype turned up many times. In nucleotides, the CDR3 is TGTGCCAGCAGCCAAGAGACGGGAGAGGCCAATGAGCAGTTCTTC. Amino acid sequence: CASSQETGEANEQFF. V is TRBV3-1 and J is TRBJ2-1; a weak D match, TRBD2 (6 bases). The CDR3 is 15 residues long. Germline V CDR1 and CDR2: LGHDT, YNNKEL (reference sequence). V lost 0 bases to trimming and J lost 6 bases, with 12 bases between them.

The chain employs TRBV2 and TRBJ1-1, with a tentative D call TRBD1 (6 bases). Germline values: CDR1 SNHLY, CDR2 FYNNEI. The CDR3 spans 16 residues. Trimming took 4 bases from V and 0 from J, leaving 15 bases between them. For the CDR3, the DNA is TGTGCCAGCAGTGGGTACAGGGATCTTGTGAACACTGAAGCTTTCTTT. It is translated as CASSGYRDLVNTEAFF.

V gene TRBV27 combines with J gene TRBJ2-7, with D possibly being TRBD1 (5 bases). Germline CDR1 is MNHEY and CDR2 is SMNVEV (reference sequence). This CDR3 has 15 amino acids. V was shortened by 4 bases and J by 3 bases, with 16 bases between the two germline ends. Here the CDR3 reads CASSSLTGSDYEQYF. Here the CDR3 DNA reads TGTGCCAGCAGTTCCCTTACAGGCTCGGACTACGAGCAGTACTTC.

This clonotype was detected a few times. The chain links TRBV3-1 to TRBJ1-4; D may be TRBD1 (6 bases). This CDR3 spans 14 amino acids. Trimming removed 4 bases at V and 5 bases at J, with 11 bases between. Germline V gene data show CDR1 as LGHDT and CDR2 as YNNKEL (reference sequence). The CDR3 here is CASSPRGLNEKLFF. The CDR3 nucleotides read TGTGCCAGCAGCCCCAGGGGACTGAATGAAAAACTGTTTTTT.

This clonotype has at least ten counts. The V gene is TRBV12-3 or TRBV12-4, the J gene TRBJ2-2, with D possibly TRBD2 on 6 matching bases. This CDR3 region has 16 residues. The V and J ends lost 3 bases and 4 bases respectively, with 15 bases between them. The CDR3 reads CASSFSPGGTTGELFF. In nucleotides, the CDR3 is TGTGCCAGCAGTTTTTCCCCCGGGGGTACCACCGGGGAGCTGTTTTTT.

This clonotype has just a few counts. The rearrangement joins TRBV4-1 to TRBJ2-3, with 11 bases identical to TRBD2. The CDR3 has 18 amino acids. The junction had 8 bases not matched to a gene; V was cut back by 2 bases and J by 1 base. Germline V CDR1 and CDR2: MGHRA, YSYEKL. The CDR3: CASSQMLAGGRGTDTQYF. CDR3 bases: TGCGCCAGCAGCCAAATGTTAGCGGGGGGGCGTGGCACAGATACGCAGTATTTT.

V gene TRBV29-1 combines with J gene TRBJ2-2; unclear D gene. Germline CDR1 reads SQVTM; CDR2 reads ANQGSEA. This CDR3 region has 16 residues. The V end was cut by 1 base, the J end by 2 bases, with 14 bases between. The CDR3 DNA follows: TGCAGCGTTGAAGCCCCCCCCACGGAAAACACCGGGGAGCTGTTTTTT. It yields the protein CSVEAPPTENTGELFF.

This clonotype was detected only a few times. V gene TRBV28 combines with J gene TRBJ2-5, with D perhaps being TRBD1 or TRBD2 (5 bases each). CDR3 length: 14 amino acids. The ends were cut back, 5 bases at V and 1 base at J, with 11 bases in the middle. The germline CDR1 and CDR2 sequences are MDHEN and SYDVKM. CDR3: CASSTRGSQETQYF. The CDR3 nucleotides read TGTGCCAGCAGTACTAGGGGATCCCAAGAGACCCAGTACTTC.

The table lists this clonotype with a few counts. The chain joins TRBV6-5 to TRBJ2-7; TRBD2 matches 7 bases. Trimming removed 3 bases from V and 2 bases from J; junction bases left unmatched: 4. CDR1 is MNHEY and CDR2 is SVGAGI in the germline V gene. The CDR3 contains 14 residues. CDR3: CASSYTSEAYEQYF. Here the CDR3 DNA reads TGTGCCAGCAGTTATACTAGCGAGGCCTACGAGCAGTACTTC.

This clonotype showed up just once. The chain is built from TRBV28 and TRBJ2-7; TRBD2 aligns across 9 bases. Germline lookup yields CDR1 MDHEN and CDR2 SYDVKM. J was trimmed by 3 bases and V by 3 bases; bases with no gene match: 6. The CDR3 runs to 15 residues. The CDR3 DNA sequence: TGTGCCAGCAGTTTGTATAGCGGGGGAGGCTACGAGCAGTACGTC. It yields the protein CASSLYSGGGYEQYV.

This clonotype was detected only a few times. The gene calls are TRBV11-1 and TRBJ2-3, with D perhaps matching TRBD2 (5 bases). The CDR3 runs to 18 residues. V lost 1 base to trimming and J lost 0 bases, with 17 bases between them. Per germline, CDR1 SGHAT and CDR2 FQDESV (reference sequence). The CDR3 region is CASSLGESGAPSTDTQYF. CDR3 bases: TGTGCCAGCAGCTTAGGAGAGAGCGGAGCTCCGAGCACAGATACGCAGTATTTT.

The chain employs TRBV27 and TRBJ2-7, with 9 positions matching TRBD1. The CDR3 runs 14 residues. Germline-derived CDR1 and CDR2 are MNHEY and SMNVEV (reference sequence). The V gene end was trimmed by 3 bases and the J gene end by 6 bases; junction bases not matched to a gene: 6. The DNA of the CDR3 is TGTGCCAGCAGTTTGGGACAGGGTATTGGCGAGCAGTACTTC. Amino acid sequence: CASSLGQGIGEQYF.

This clonotype has a count of ten or more. Here the CDR3 reads CASSLAVNEQFF. For the CDR3, the DNA is TGTGCCAGCAGTTTAGCCGTGAATGAGCAGTTCTTC. J is TRBJ2-1 and V is TRBV12-3 or TRBV12-4; no clear D gene. The CDR3 is made up of 12 amino acids. V was pared by 0 bases and J by 7 bases, with 4 bases between.

This rearrangement joins TRBV6-1 to TRBJ1-3, with D perhaps TRBD1 (5 bases). Germline V lookup: CDR1 MNHNS, CDR2 SASEGT. V shed 5 bases and J shed 0 bases, with 11 bases lying between them. The CDR3 runs to 15 residues. CDR3 sequence (DNA): TGTGCCAGCAGTACGACAGATATCTCTGGAAACACCATATATTTT. Translating gives CASSTTDISGNTIYF.

This clonotype was seen a handful of times. The chain combines TRBV10-2 with TRBJ2-3; no firm D call. The CDR3 runs 14 residues. CDR1 WSHSY and CDR2 SAAADI come from the germline V gene. The V end lost 8 bases, the J end lost 1 base, and 13 bases lay between the germline ends. The CDR3 region has the DNA TGCGCCAGCGCCGTCCTGTCTGGCACAGATACGCAGTATTTT. This gives the protein CASAVLSGTDTQYF.

This clonotype was counted only a few times. The genes are TRBV11-2 and TRBJ2-1; TRBD2 aligns across 7 bases. The CDR3 has 17 residues. With V trimmed by 8 bases and J by 4 bases, 17 bases remained unmatched. Germline V gene sequence: CDR1 SGHAT, CDR2 FQNNGV. CDR3 sequence: CASGGDLEGRDYNEQFF. CDR3 nucleotides: TGTGCCAGCGGAGGGGACTTGGAAGGGAGGGATTACAATGAGCAGTTCTTC.